These T cell receptor beta chains were read from a single sample in a study of OX40 agonist ivuxolimab in advanced cancers. The assay was immunoSEQ multiplex PCR, and TCRdb's table has in-frame clones only and misses some. Among 100,000 or so clones listed, roughly nine tenths were seen once. The starting material was CD4+ or CD8+ T cells sorted from blood, obtained in a trial of the OX40 agonist ivuxolimab. The receptors were sampled from an adult with an advanced solid tumor such as melanoma, head and neck, liver or kidney cancer. Both conserved end residues are part of each CDR3. The D gene is left open where the match is weak. Size is stated for part of the rows, as once, few or many counts, or as a class when the clone is expanded.

>TRBV6-6|TRBJ1-4|.|.
TGTGCCAGCAGTTTCGACAGTGAAAAACTGTTTTTT
CASSFDSEKLFF
>TRBV6-5|TRBJ1-2|.|.
TGTGCCAGCAGTTACGGGGGTCTTTATGGCTACACCTTC
CASSYGGLYGYTF
>TRBV25-1|TRBJ2-5|.|.
TGTGCCAGCAGTGAATCGGCGAAAGGAACCCAGTACTTC
CASSESAKGTQYF
>TRBV11-1|TRBJ2-4|.|TRBD2
TGTGCCAGCAGCTTTAGCGGGCTCATTCAGTACTTC
CASSFSGLIQYF
>TRBV7-8|TRBJ2-3|.|.
TGTGCCAGCAGCTCAGGACAGCTACCAACCACAGATACGCAGTATTTT
CASSSGQLPTTDTQYF
>TRBV5-4|TRBJ2-3|once|.
TGTGCCAGCAGCTCGTTCGACAGGGAGGCAGATACGCAGTATTTT
CASSSFDREADTQYF
>TRBV5-1|TRBJ2-3|.|TRBD2
TGCGCCAGCAGCATGAGACTAGCGGGCCCCCTGGGGACGCAGTATTTT
CASSMRLAGPLGTQYF
>TRBV7-9|TRBJ2-1|.|TRBD2
TGTGCCAGCAGCTTAGCTAGCGGGGGGTACAATGAGCAGTTCTTC
CASSLASGGYNEQFF
>TRBV9|TRBJ2-5|.|.
TGTGCCAGCAGCGTTTCCGGGACATTCCAAGAGACCCAGTACTTC
CASSVSGTFQETQYF
>TRBV9|TRBJ2-1|.|.
TGTGCCAGCAGCGTAGAGGTTTACAATGAGCAGTTCTTC
CASSVEVYNEQFF
>TRBV4-1|TRBJ1-5|.|.
TGCGCCAGCAGCCACCCAGGGTCTCAGCCCCAGCATTTT
CASSHPGSQPQHF